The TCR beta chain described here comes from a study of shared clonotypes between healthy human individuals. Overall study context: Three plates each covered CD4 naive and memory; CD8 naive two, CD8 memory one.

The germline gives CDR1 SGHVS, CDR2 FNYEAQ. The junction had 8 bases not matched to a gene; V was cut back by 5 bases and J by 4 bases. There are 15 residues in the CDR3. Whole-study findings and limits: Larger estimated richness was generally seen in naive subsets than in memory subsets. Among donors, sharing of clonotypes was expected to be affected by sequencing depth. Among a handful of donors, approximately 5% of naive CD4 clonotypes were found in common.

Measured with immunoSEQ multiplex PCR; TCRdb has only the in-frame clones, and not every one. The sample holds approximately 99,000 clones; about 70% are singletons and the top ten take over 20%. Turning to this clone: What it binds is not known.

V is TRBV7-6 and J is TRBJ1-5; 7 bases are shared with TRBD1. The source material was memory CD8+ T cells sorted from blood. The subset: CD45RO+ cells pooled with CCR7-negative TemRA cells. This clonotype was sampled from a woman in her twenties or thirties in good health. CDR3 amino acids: CASSPGTVQNQPQHF. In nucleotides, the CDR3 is TGTGCCAGCAGCCCCGGGACAGTACAAAATCAGCCCCAGCATTTT.